The entry that follows covers one TCR beta chain sequence. What it recognizes is unknown. This sample was taken from a study of T-cell memory formation after mild COVID-19. Study in general: For the most part, TCR clusters were specific to one donor.

Each CDR3 protein gets one entry after TCRdb re-called the 5' RACE reads with MiXCR. Of about 340,000 distinct CDR3 sequences listed, about 20% are singletons. Study-wide points: CD4+ clones that contracted lay mainly in CM and EM; CD8+ ones lay in EMRA. Detection of some responders pre-infection suggested pre-existing cross-reactive memory T cells participated. Researchers could not confirm that second-wave clones peaking on day 37 targeted SARS-CoV-2.

This CDR3 has 15 residues. The V gene lost 5 bases and the J gene lost 2 bases, with 12 bases spanning the gap. Germline V CDR1 and CDR2: SGHTA, FQGTGA. This TCR was sampled from a man between 18 and 35 years old who had mild COVID-19 (a few samples of this study predate the infection). Cell type and time point are not known. The gene calls are TRBV7-3 and TRBJ2-2, with D possibly being TRBD1 or TRBD2 (5 bases each). Sequencing was performed on PBMCs or a T cell subset sorted from them (not recorded which). CDR3 loop: CASSPEGFNTGELFF. CDR3 sequence (DNA): TGTGCCAGCAGCCCAGAGGGGTTCAACACCGGGGAGCTGTTTTTT.